These 2 T cell receptor beta chains originate from one sample sequenced in a study of T cell repertoires in cytomegalovirus infection. Antigens of these TCRs are unknown. Via MiXCR, TCRdb re-called the reads, giving one row per CDR3 protein. The sample consists of hundreds of thousands of distinct CDR3 sequences, 25% to 40% of them appearing once. Sequences were derived from cultured CD8+ T cells from PBMCs, sampled from culture after CMV antigen stimulation. The source is a human donor in good health (CMV status not recorded). Some clones in this sample may be carry-over from other donors' samples.

This clonotype was seen more than once but under ten times. V gene TRBV10-3 combines with J gene TRBJ1-2, with 8 bases matching TRBD1. V gave up 6 bases and J gave up 4 bases; unmatched junction bases: 10. There are 15 residues in the CDR3. CDR1 ENHRY and CDR2 SYGVKD come from the germline V gene. The CDR3 nucleotides are TGTGCCATCAGCGACCAGGACAGGGCCACCTATGGCTACACCTTC. Its translation: CAISDQDRATYGYTF.

This clonotype was counted once. With a much larger clone just one base away, this may be a read error. As DNA, the CDR3 is TGTGCCAGCAGTTCCTTTGTGTGTACCGGGGAGCTGTTTTTT. Protein sequence: CASSSFVCTGELFF. The rearrangement links TRBV6-2 or TRBV6-3 to TRBJ2-2; no clear D. Germline V gene sequence: CDR1 MNHEY, CDR2 SVGEGT. There are 14 residues in the CDR3. The ends were cut back, 4 bases at V and 5 bases at J, with 11 bases in the middle.